This T cell receptor (beta chain) is drawn from a study of T cell responses to AZD1222 COVID-19 vaccine. Study-wide context: Second-dose intervals of approximately 4 or approximately 12 weeks were pooled.

The study, taken as a whole, reports: White British ancestry dominated among donors, who included more females, and clonal diversity was possibly underestimated. Among spike-specific TCRs, nearly half reportedly target unmutated variant regions. Vaccine-associated CD4 TCRs spanned spike, dominant at 160-218 and 743-854.

Looked up from germline, CDR1 is MNHEY and CDR2 is SVGAGI. The length of the CDR3 is 15 residues. V lost 4 bases to trimming and J lost 2 bases; unmatched junction nucleotides: 7. This clone has a single count. Its antigen is not known. Clones were sequenced by immunoSEQ multiplex PCR, and TCRdb holds only the in-frame ones, with some missing. This table has some 100,000 clones, roughly 84% appearing once. The gene calls are TRBV6-5 and TRBJ2-5, with 7 bases fitting TRBD2. Sequencing was performed on peripheral blood, taken on day 0 of AZD1222 vaccination. The TCR originated in an adult in good health. DNA of the CDR3: TGTGCCAGCAGTTTTAACGGGGGAGGGCAAGAGACCCAGTACTTC. Encoded protein: CASSFNGGGQETQYF.